This T cell receptor beta chain was obtained from a study of beta chain features in type 1 diabetes. The study's findings and limits: In comparison with healthy donors, patients had naive, central memory and Treg TCRB repertoires that appeared more similar. cDNA-based sequencing might over-represent cells highly expressing TCR. Type 1 diabetes patients had moderately but significantly shorter TCRB CDR3s in all four CD4+ subsets. Short templates might get an advantage during PCR, and this would be equal in patients and controls.

The sequenced template was cDNA made from the entire isolated RNA. Sequenced by immunoSEQ multiplex PCR; TCRdb stores in-frame clones only, minus some. Of some 150,000 clones listed, about 13% are singletons. This CDR3 is 14 amino acids long. V gave up 7 bases and J gave up 4 bases, with 14 bases separating them. The germline V gene encodes CDR1 ENHRY and CDR2 SYGVKD. Only a few counts were recorded for this clone. What it binds is not known. Central memory, naive, regulatory and stem cell-like memory CD4+ cells were sorted by CD45RO/CCR7/CD25/CD127/CD95/CD27. Sequencing input: central memory CD4+ T cells from blood. The receptor's source is a man aged 18 to 29 with type 1 diabetes. The chain links TRBV10-3 to TRBJ2-1, with D perhaps matching TRBD1 (6 bases). The CDR3 here is CAINGAQGYNEQFF. For the CDR3, the DNA is TGTGCCATCAATGGGGCGCAGGGGTACAATGAGCAGTTCTTC.